This T cell receptor beta chain was documented in a study of T cell responses to AZD1222 COVID-19 vaccine. Study-level results: Dominant at 160-218 and 743-854, vaccine-associated CD4 TCRs also spanned spike. It was only a handful of AZD1222 recipients who were seropositive at baseline. Donors were chiefly white British, with a greater number of females, and clonal diversity was perhaps underestimated. Spike-specific TCR breadth and depth rose after two AZD1222 doses.

Assay used: immunoSEQ multiplex PCR; TCRdb lists only in-frame clones, some missing. Counted here are some 120,000 clones, approximately 90% occurring once; the ten biggest clones make up 6% to 8%. The length of the CDR3 is 14 residues. Between the trimmed V and J ends, which lost 4 bases and 1 base, there was a span of 11 bases. Germline-derived CDR1 and CDR2 are SGHRS and YFSETQ. On this clone itself: Its antigen is not known.

This clonotype originated in an adult in good health. The genes are TRBV5-1 and TRBJ1-1, with D perhaps TRBD1 (5 bases). Sequenced here: peripheral blood, sampled on day 0 of AZD1222 vaccination. The CDR3 sequence: CASSLRASNTEAFF. CDR3 coding DNA: TGCGCCAGCAGCCTCAGGGCCTCGAACACTGAAGCTTTCTTT.